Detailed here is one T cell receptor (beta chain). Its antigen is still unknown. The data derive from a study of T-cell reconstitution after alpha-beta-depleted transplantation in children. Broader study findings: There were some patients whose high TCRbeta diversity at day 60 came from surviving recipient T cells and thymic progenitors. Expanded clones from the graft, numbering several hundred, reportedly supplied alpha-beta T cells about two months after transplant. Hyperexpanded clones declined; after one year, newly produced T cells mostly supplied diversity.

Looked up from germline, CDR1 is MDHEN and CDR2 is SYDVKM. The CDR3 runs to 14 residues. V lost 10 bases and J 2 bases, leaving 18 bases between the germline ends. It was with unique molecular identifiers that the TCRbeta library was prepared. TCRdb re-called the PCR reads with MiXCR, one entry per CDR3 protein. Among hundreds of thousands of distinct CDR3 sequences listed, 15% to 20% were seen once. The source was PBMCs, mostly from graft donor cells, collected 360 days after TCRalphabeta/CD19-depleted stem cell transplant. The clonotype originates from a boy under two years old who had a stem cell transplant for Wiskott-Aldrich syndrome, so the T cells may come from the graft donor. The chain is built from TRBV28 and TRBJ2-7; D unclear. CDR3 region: CATCQVRLTYEQYF. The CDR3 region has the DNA TGTGCCACGTGCCAGGTGAGACTTACCTACGAGCAGTACTTC.